The rows below give T cell receptor beta chains drawn from one sample of a study of human T cells and chemical hapten exposure. TCRdb independently ran MiXCR on the RACE reads; one entry per CDR3 protein. The sample contains 74,000 or so distinct CDR3 sequences, 12% of which appear only once. The sequencing here drew on whole blood, taken in connection with sensitization to the hapten diphenylcyclopropenone (DPC). Every receptor here comes from a woman aged 60-75 years with alopecia areata. Some clones in this sample may be carry-over from other donors' samples. Each CDR3 is given with its conserved first and last residue. The order of the fields is D gene, clone size, V gene, J gene, CDR3 DNA, CDR3 protein. D genes are given only for firm matches. Rows give clone size only sometimes, using once, few, many, or a class for an expanded clone.

>-|many|TRBV29-1|TRBJ1-1
TGCAGCGTTGATGCCAGGGGAGAGTCTGAAGCTTTCTTT
CSVDARGESEAFF
>-|-|TRBV11-2|TRBJ2-7
TGTGCCAGCAGCTTTTATGAGGACAGTTCCTACGAGCAGTACTTC
CASSFYEDSSYEQYF
>-|once|TRBV3-1|TRBJ2-3
TGTGCCAGCAGCCGATATTTTGGACAGACGAGCTTAGATACGCAGTATTTT
CASSRYFGQTSLDTQYF
>TRBD1|many|TRBV12-3/TRBV12-4|TRBJ1-4
TGTGCCAGCAGCCAGAACAGGGGTGAAAAACTGTTTTTT
CASSQNRGEKLFF
>TRBD2|many|TRBV7-2|TRBJ2-3
TGTGCCAGCAGCCAAGACGGCGTAGCGGGGGGGAAAACAGATACGCAGTATTTT
CASSQDGVAGGKTDTQYF
>TRBD1|few|TRBV10-3|TRBJ1-2
TGTGCCATCAGTGGGGTGGGACAGAACTATGGCTACACCTTC
CAISGVGQNYGYTF
>-|many|TRBV4-2|TRBJ2-3
TGTGCCAGCAGCCAAGAGGGATCACTTACGCAGTATTTT
CASSQEGSLTQYF
>TRBD2|many|TRBV11-2|TRBJ2-1
TGTGCCAGCAGCTTAGATCCCTTGGCTAGCGGGGGTTACAATGAGCAGTTCTTC
CASSLDPLASGGYNEQFF
>-|-|TRBV2|TRBJ1-2
TGTGCCAGCAGTGAGTTGTCCGTTAACTATGGCTACACCTTC
CASSELSVNYGYTF
>TRBD1|-|TRBV18|TRBJ1-2
TGTGCCAGCTCACCATCAGGACAGGGTCATGGCTACACCTTC
CASSPSGQGHGYTF
>-|-|TRBV29-1|TRBJ2-3
TGCAGCGTTGAATTCTTTGCAGATACGCAGTATTTT
CSVEFFADTQYF
>-|few|TRBV6-5|TRBJ2-4
TGTGCCAGCAGAAAAATCCCCGGGGCCGGTAACTGGTGGCAAAACATTCAGTACTTC
CASRKIPGAGNWWQNIQYF
>-|-|TRBV6-5|TRBJ2-3
TGTGCCAGCACCTCCGTGACGGCTAGCACAGATACGCAGTATTTT
CASTSVTASTDTQYF
>TRBD2|few|TRBV11-2|TRBJ2-1
TGTGCCAGCAGCTTAAAGTGGCGGGGGGGCGTAGATGAGCAGTTCTTC
CASSLKWRGGVDEQFF
>TRBD1|-|TRBV12-3/TRBV12-4|TRBJ1-2
TGTGCCAGCAGCCAAAATCCGCAGGGGGGCGGCTACACCTTC
CASSQNPQGGGYTF
>-|few|TRBV7-2|TRBJ1-1
TGTGCCAGCAGCTTAACCCTGGGTCTTGAAGCTTTCTTT
CASSLTLGLEAFF
>-|many|TRBV4-2|TRBJ1-5
TGTGCCAGCAGCCAAGATCTTGAGGGTCCCCAGCCCCAGCATTTT
CASSQDLEGPQPQHF
>-|-|TRBV15|TRBJ2-7
TGTGCCACCAGCAGAGGCCTCCTAGTCGGTGGGGAGCAGTACTTC
CATSRGLLVGGEQYF
>TRBD1|few|TRBV18|TRBJ1-1
TGTGCCAGCTCACCCAGGACAGGGTTGACTGAAGCTTTCTTT
CASSPRTGLTEAFF
>-|many|TRBV12-3/TRBV12-4|TRBJ2-2
TGTGCCAGCAATACGGTCGGTCTGGGCACCGGGGAGCTGTTTTTT
CASNTVGLGTGELFF
>TRBD1|many|TRBV27|TRBJ1-1
TGTGCCAGCAGCCGACAGGGATCCACTGAAGCTTTCTTT
CASSRQGSTEAFF
>-|-|TRBV20-1|TRBJ2-3
TGCAGTGCTAAAGTGGGCAGCGCAGATACGCAGTATTTT
CSAKVGSADTQYF
>-|many|TRBV6-6|TRBJ2-7
TGTGCCAGCAGTTTCCCAACTACTTCCTACGAGCAGTACTTC
CASSFPTTSYEQYF
>TRBD1|many|TRBV18|TRBJ1-4
TGTGCCAGCTCACTCCGGACAGGGGATAATGAAAAACTGTTTTTT
CASSLRTGDNEKLFF
>-|few|TRBV6-6|TRBJ1-4
TGTGCCAGCCAGGAGGGGGGAACTAATGAAAAACTGTTTTTT
CASQEGGTNEKLFF
>-|few|TRBV18|TRBJ1-2
TGTGCCAGCTCACCCACTCGGGACCACTATGGCTACACCTTC
CASSPTRDHYGYTF
>-|-|TRBV12-3/TRBV12-4|TRBJ1-1
TGTGCCAGCAGGGAACAGGGTGACACTGAAGCTTTCTTT
CASREQGDTEAFF
>-|-|TRBV18|TRBJ2-5
TGTGCCAGCTCAAAAGAGACAGACCGGGGCCAGTACTTC
CASSKETDRGQYF
>TRBD1|-|TRBV12-3/TRBV12-4|TRBJ1-5
TGTGCCAGCAGGGGAGGGGGACAGGGAAATCAGCCCCAGCATTTT
CASRGGGQGNQPQHF
>-|-|TRBV7-2|TRBJ1-1
TGTGCCAGCAGCCGGGACCAGTTACTTATGAACACTGAAGCTTTCTTT
CASSRDQLLMNTEAFF
>-|many|TRBV25-1|TRBJ2-7
TGTGCCAGCAGACCGTTTGGGACGAACAACTACGAGCAGTACTTC
CASRPFGTNNYEQYF
>TRBD2|-|TRBV30|TRBJ2-7
TGTGCCTGGAGTGCGGGGGGGTACGAGCAGTACTTC
CAWSAGGYEQYF
>-|many|TRBV18|TRBJ1-5
TGTGCCAGCTCACCACTCAGGGATCAGCCCCAGCATTTT
CASSPLRDQPQHF
>TRBD2|once|TRBV20-1|TRBJ2-3
TGCAGTGCTAGACGAGCGGGGGATAACACAGATACGCAGTATTTT
CSARRAGDNTDTQYF
>TRBD1|-|TRBV29-1|TRBJ1-5
TGCAGCGTGGAGGACAGGGTCGGTCAGCCCCAGCATTTT
CSVEDRVGQPQHF
>-|many|TRBV6-6|TRBJ1-2
TGTGCCAGCTGCCAGGTACAGGGAGGCTATGGCTACACCTTC
CASCQVQGGYGYTF
>-|-|TRBV20-1|TRBJ2-3
TGCAGTGCTAGAGCGGGCTACTTTTCCACAGATACGCAGTATTTT
CSARAGYFSTDTQYF
>-|many|TRBV12-3/TRBV12-4|TRBJ1-5
TGTGCCAGCAGTTTAGCGGGGCAGGGCGGTCAGCCCCAGCATTTT
CASSLAGQGGQPQHF
>-|once|TRBV7-6|TRBJ2-5
TGTGCCAGCGGCTTATGGACGGAAGAGACCCAGTACTTC
CASGLWTEETQYF
>-|many|TRBV2|TRBJ1-3
TGTGCCAGCAGTCTAAATACCCCTGGCTCTGGAAACACCATATATTTT
CASSLNTPGSGNTIYF
>-|-|TRBV19|TRBJ1-2
TGTGCCAGTAAGGCGAGCAGATCTAACTATGGCTACACCTTC
CASKASRSNYGYTF
>-|many|TRBV18|TRBJ2-3
TGTGCCAGCTCACCACGAAACAACCTCGTGGGCACAGATACGCAGTATTTT
CASSPRNNLVGTDTQYF
>-|many|TRBV5-1|TRBJ2-7
TGCGCCAGCAGCCAAGCCTACGAGCAGTACTTC
CASSQAYEQYF
>TRBD2|-|TRBV6-6|TRBJ2-3
TGTGCCAGCAGTTACTCGATTTCCACGGGGGGGCGGGCAGATACGCAGTATTTT
CASSYSISTGGRADTQYF
>-|many|TRBV5-4|TRBJ2-2
TGTGCCAGCAGGAAAGACACCGGGGAGCTGTTTTTT
CASRKDTGELFF
>TRBD2|few|TRBV27|TRBJ2-1
TGTGCCAGCCGGGGACTAGCGGACCTCCCTCGGAACAATGAGCAGTTCTTC
CASRGLADLPRNNEQFF
>-|many|TRBV7-8|TRBJ2-7
TGTGCCAGCAGCTTGCGGGATCCGGCACTCTACGAGCAGTACTTC
CASSLRDPALYEQYF
>-|few|TRBV3-1|TRBJ1-1
TGTGCCAGCAGCCAACTCGGGGCCCTTGAAGCTTTCTTT
CASSQLGALEAFF